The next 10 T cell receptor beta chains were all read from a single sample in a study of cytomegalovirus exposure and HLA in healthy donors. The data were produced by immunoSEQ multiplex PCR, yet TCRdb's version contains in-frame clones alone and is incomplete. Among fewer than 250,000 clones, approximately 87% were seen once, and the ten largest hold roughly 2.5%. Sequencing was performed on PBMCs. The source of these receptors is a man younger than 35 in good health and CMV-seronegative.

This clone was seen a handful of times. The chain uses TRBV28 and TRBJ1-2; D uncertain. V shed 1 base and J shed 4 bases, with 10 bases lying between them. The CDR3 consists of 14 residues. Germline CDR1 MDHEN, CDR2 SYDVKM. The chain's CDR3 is CASSLFGEGYGYTF. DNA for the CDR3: TGTGCCAGCAGTTTATTCGGGGAAGGCTATGGCTACACCTTC.

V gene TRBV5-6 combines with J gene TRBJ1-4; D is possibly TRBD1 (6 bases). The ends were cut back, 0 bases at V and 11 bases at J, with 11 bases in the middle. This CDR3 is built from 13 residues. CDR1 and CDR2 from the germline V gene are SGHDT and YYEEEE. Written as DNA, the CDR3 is TGTGCCAGCAGCTTGGCCGATGGGGGCAAACTGTTTTTT. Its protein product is CASSLADGGKLFF.

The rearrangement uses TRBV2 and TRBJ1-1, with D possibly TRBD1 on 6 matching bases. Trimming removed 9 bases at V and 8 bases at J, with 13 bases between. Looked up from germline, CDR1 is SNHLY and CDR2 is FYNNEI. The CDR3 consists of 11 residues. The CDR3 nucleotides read TGTGCCAGGACAGGAGTAATGGAAGCTTTCTTT. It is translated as CARTGVMEAFF. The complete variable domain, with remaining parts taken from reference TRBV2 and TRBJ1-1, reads EPEVTQTPSHQVTQMGQEVILRCVPISNHLYFYWYRQILGQKVEFLVSFYNNEISEKSEIFDDQFSVERPDGSNFTLKIRSTKLEDSAMYFCARTGVMEAFFGQGTRLTVV.

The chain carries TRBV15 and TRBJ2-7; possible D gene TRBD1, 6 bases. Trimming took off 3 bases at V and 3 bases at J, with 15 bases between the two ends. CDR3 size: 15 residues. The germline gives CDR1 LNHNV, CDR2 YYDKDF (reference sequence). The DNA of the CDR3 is TGTGCCACCAGCAGTTTTCCGGGACAAAGCTACGAGCAGTACTTC. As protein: CATSSFPGQSYEQYF.

The CDR3 bases are TGTGCCAGCAGCAGAGAACGGACTAGCGCCTACGAGCAGTACTTC. Its translation is CASSRERTSAYEQYF. The rearrangement links TRBV11-2 to TRBJ2-7, with 9 bases identical to TRBD2. V dropped 5 bases and J dropped 2; count of bases not matched to a gene: 7. The germline V gene encodes CDR1 SGHAT and CDR2 FQNNGV. The CDR3 runs to 15 residues.

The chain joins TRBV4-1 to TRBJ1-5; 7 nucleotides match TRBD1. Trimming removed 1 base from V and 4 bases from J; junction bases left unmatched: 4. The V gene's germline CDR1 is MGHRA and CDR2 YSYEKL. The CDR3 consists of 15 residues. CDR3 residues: CASSQGPRGNQPQHF. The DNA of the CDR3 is TGCGCCAGCAGCCAAGGGCCCAGGGGGAATCAGCCCCAGCATTTT.

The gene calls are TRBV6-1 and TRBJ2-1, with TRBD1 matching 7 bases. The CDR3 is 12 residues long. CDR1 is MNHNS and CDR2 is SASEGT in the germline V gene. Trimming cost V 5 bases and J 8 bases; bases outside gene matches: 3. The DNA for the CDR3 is TGTGCCAGCAGTATGACAGGGTATGAGCAGTTCTTC. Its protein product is CASSMTGYEQFF.

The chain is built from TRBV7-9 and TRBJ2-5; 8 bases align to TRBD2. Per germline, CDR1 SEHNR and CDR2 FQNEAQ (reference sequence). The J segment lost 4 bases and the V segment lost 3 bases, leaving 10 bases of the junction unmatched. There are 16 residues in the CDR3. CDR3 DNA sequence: TGTGCCAGCAGCTTTCCAGGAGCGGGAGCAGGAGAGACCCAGTACTTC. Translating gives CASSFPGAGAGETQYF.

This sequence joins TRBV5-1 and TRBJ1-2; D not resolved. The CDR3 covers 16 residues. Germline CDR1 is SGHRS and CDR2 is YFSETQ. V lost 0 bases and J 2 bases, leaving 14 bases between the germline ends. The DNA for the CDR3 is TGCGCCAGCAGCTTGGCGCCGGGAGCTTGGAACTATGGCTACACCTTC. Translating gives CASSLAPGAWNYGYTF.

The CDR3 DNA reads as TGTGCCAGCAGCTCAACCGGGACAGGGACCTACGAGCAGTACTTC. Encoded protein: CASSSTGTGTYEQYF. The chain couples TRBV5-4 to TRBJ2-7; 9 bases align to TRBD1. The CDR3 runs to 15 residues. V lost 3 bases to trimming and J lost 2 bases; unmatched junction nucleotides: 6. Germline V gene data show CDR1 as SGHNT and CDR2 as YYREEE (reference sequence).